Listed below are T cell receptor beta chains from one sample, sequenced in a study of blood T cell repertoires in COVID-19. The table came from immunoSEQ multiplex PCR; TCRdb's copy has only in-frame clones and leaves some out. The table lists about 25,000 clones, about 76% of them singletons. The sequencing sample was made of peripheral blood. These TCRs come from a man aged 70-80 years with acute or convalescent COVID-19. CDR3s include the opening cysteine and the closing phenylalanine or tryptophan. A D gene is named only where the DNA matches it firmly. The size of a clone is reported for some rows only, either as once, few or many, or as a class for expanded clones.

V: TRBV2; J: TRBJ1-1; size: NA; D: NA; CDR3: CASNPWTLNTEAFF; DNA: TGTGCCAGCAACCCCTGGACATTGAACACTGAAGCTTTCTTT
V: TRBV12-3/TRBV12-4; J: TRBJ1-2; size: NA; D: NA; CDR3: CASSFSYYGYTF; DNA: TGTGCCAGCAGTTTCAGTTACTATGGCTACACCTTC
V: TRBV6-5; J: TRBJ2-2; size: NA; D: NA; CDR3: CASSLIAGTPGELFF; DNA: TGTGCCAGCAGTCTTATAGCCGGGACACCGGGGGAGCTGTTTTTT
V: TRBV25-1; J: TRBJ1-1; size: NA; D: NA; CDR3: CASGRLDGFEAFF; DNA: TGTGCCAGCGGGAGACTAGACGGCTTTGAAGCTTTCTTT
V: TRBV6-2/TRBV6-3; J: TRBJ1-2; size: few; D: NA; CDR3: CASSYPVNYGYTF; DNA: TGTGCCAGCAGTTACCCTGTCAACTATGGCTACACCTTC
V: TRBV4-1; J: TRBJ2-5; size: NA; D: NA; CDR3: CASSQDLRGMGETQYF; DNA: TGCGCCAGCAGCCAGGACCTCAGGGGAATGGGAGAGACCCAGTACTTC
V: TRBV6-4; J: TRBJ1-2; size: NA; D: NA; CDR3: CASTPVRRDTFNYGYTF; DNA: TGTGCCAGCACCCCTGTTCGGAGGGATACCTTTAACTATGGCTACACCTTC
V: TRBV7-2; J: TRBJ1-5; size: NA; D: TRBD1; CDR3: CASSSGHRGLQPQHF; DNA: TGTGCCAGCAGCTCCGGACACAGGGGGCTGCAGCCCCAGCATTTT
V: TRBV19; J: TRBJ1-2; size: NA; D: TRBD1; CDR3: CASSTGTGEGKTYGYTF; DNA: TGTGCCAGTAGTACAGGGACAGGGGAGGGGAAGACCTATGGCTACACCTTC
V: TRBV18; J: TRBJ2-3; size: NA; D: TRBD2; CDR3: CASSPEILAGVLYTDTQYF; DNA: TGTGCCAGCTCCCCCGAGATACTAGCGGGAGTCCTTTACACAGATACGCAGTATTTT
V: TRBV6-5; J: TRBJ1-1; size: few; D: NA; CDR3: CASSPGTLNTEAFF; DNA: TGTGCCAGCTCCCCCGGGACACTAAACACTGAAGCTTTCTTT
V: TRBV5-4; J: TRBJ1-1; size: NA; D: TRBD1; CDR3: CASSRDRGGTEAFF; DNA: TGTGCCAGCAGCCGGGACAGGGGAGGCACTGAAGCTTTCTTT
V: TRBV5-1; J: TRBJ2-1; size: once; D: TRBD2; CDR3: CASSLVLAVNEQFF; DNA: TGCGCCAGCAGCTTGGTTCTAGCGGTGAATGAGCAGTTCTTC
V: TRBV24-1; J: TRBJ2-5; size: once; D: TRBD1; CDR3: CATSGDSQETQYF; DNA: TGTGCCACCAGTGGGGACAGTCAAGAGACCCAGTACTTC
V: TRBV30; J: TRBJ2-7; size: NA; D: NA; CDR3: CAWAVSGEQYF; DNA: TGTGCCTGGGCAGTATCGGGAGAGCAGTACTTC
V: TRBV6-1; J: TRBJ1-2; size: NA; D: TRBD1; CDR3: CASSPGTGDSYGYTF; DNA: TGTGCCAGCAGTCCTGGGACAGGGGATTCCTATGGCTACACCTTC
V: TRBV9; J: TRBJ1-4; size: NA; D: NA; CDR3: CASSVGHRNEKLFF; DNA: TGTGCCAGCAGCGTAGGACATCGTAATGAAAAACTGTTTTTT
V: TRBV30; J: TRBJ2-2; size: NA; D: NA; CDR3: CAWSRLANTGELFF; DNA: TGTGCCTGGAGTAGGCTAGCAAACACCGGGGAGCTGTTTTTT
V: TRBV7-2; J: TRBJ2-1; size: NA; D: NA; CDR3: CASSLEGGRLSNEQFF; DNA: TGTGCCAGCAGCTTAGAGGGGGGGCGCTTAAGCAATGAGCAGTTCTTC
V: TRBV5-4; J: TRBJ1-4; size: NA; D: NA; CDR3: CASSPGFNEKLFF; DNA: TGTGCCAGCAGCCCAGGGTTTAATGAAAAACTGTTTTTT
V: TRBV10-1; J: TRBJ1-2; size: once; D: NA; CDR3: CASNRVGGGLYGYTF; DNA: TGCGCCAGCAACCGAGTCGGGGGGGGTCTCTATGGCTACACCTTC
V: TRBV6-5; J: TRBJ2-5; size: NA; D: NA; CDR3: CASSPLTGETQYF; DNA: TGTGCCAGCAGTCCCTTGACAGGCGAGACCCAGTACTTC